A selection of T cell receptor beta chains follows, all from one sample in a study of T cells after yellow fever vaccination. MiXCR, run by TCRdb on the 5' RACE reads, gives a single entry per CDR3 protein. The table records approximately 550,000 distinct CDR3 sequences, 19% of them present only once. The sequences come from PBMCs, collected 15 days after the yellow fever booster vaccination. The origin of the receptors is a man aged 30 to 39 who received the YFV17D yellow fever vaccine. CDR3s include the opening cysteine and the closing phenylalanine or tryptophan.

V	J	CDR3
TRBV27	TRBJ2-3	CASSEGTTSTDTQYF
TRBV10-3	TRBJ2-5	CAISGTSVRGETQYF
TRBV4-2	TRBJ2-4	CASSQDPFSGTKNIQYF
TRBV5-4	TRBJ2-5	CASSSGQAETQYF
TRBV12-3/TRBV12-4	TRBJ2-3	CASSSRAPEDTQYF
TRBV6-2/TRBV6-3	TRBJ2-1	CASRKTGTREYNEQFF
TRBV6-5	TRBJ2-7	CASSYSGTGGSYEQYF
TRBV6-5	TRBJ1-1	CASSYFSETMNTEAFF
TRBV28	TRBJ2-2	CASSHRRPNTGELFF
TRBV1	TRBJ2-2	CTSRQEAYPRPPAGELFF
TRBV7-8	TRBJ2-7	CASSARQGGYEQYF
TRBV7-2	TRBJ2-7	CASSSQRDYEQYF
TRBV19	TRBJ1-3	CASSWDVGNTIYF
TRBV30	TRBJ2-1	CAWSFGMGEQFF
TRBV20-1	TRBJ2-7	CSARGPILYEQYF
TRBV6-1	TRBJ2-7	CASRDTGSGYEQYF
TRBV30	TRBJ2-1	CAWSVRELPFF
TRBV27	TRBJ2-6	CASSWGSGANVLTF
TRBV27	TRBJ2-7	CASSLDRVGYEQYF
TRBV5-1	TRBJ2-5	CASSTGLAGKHQETQYF
TRBV10-2	TRBJ2-1	CASKRGLAGMAEPFF
TRBV4-3	TRBJ2-1	CASSQDYGDREKYNEQFF
TRBV6-4	TRBJ2-1	CASSAQPGLANEQFF
TRBV7-2	TRBJ2-3	CASSLGSPYGRAPQYF
TRBV5-1	TRBJ2-1	CASSQGHQYNEQFF
TRBV20-1	TRBJ2-7	CRVDGGEQYF
TRBV6-1	TRBJ2-2	CASKSSGNTGELFF
TRBV20-1	TRBJ2-5	CSARKETQYF
TRBV6-5	TRBJ2-3	CASSTGGSTQYF
TRBV6-1	TRBJ2-7	CASSDGGGLVEQYF
TRBV6-1	TRBJ2-7	CASSVQGDLHEQYF
TRBV4-2	TRBJ1-2	CASSQGLRESGDYGYTF
TRBV29-1	TRBJ2-7	CSVAHSVAYEQYF
TRBV30	TRBJ2-2	CAWSTFDRGAGELFF
TRBV4-3	TRBJ1-2	CASSQVQKTGGYTF
TRBV24-1	TRBJ2-5	CATSDLGEETQYF
TRBV11-2	TRBJ2-3	CASSSRLAAGYTDTQYF
TRBV20-1	TRBJ2-5	CSASRGSRKETQYF
TRBV29-1	TRBJ2-1	CSVGPWGYNEQFF
TRBV12-3/TRBV12-4	TRBJ2-3	CATTVHGVDTQYF
TRBV12-3/TRBV12-4	TRBJ2-5	CASEPRGEETQYF
TRBV6-2/TRBV6-3	TRBJ2-2	CASRTYLETGELFF